What follows are 24 T cell receptor beta chains derived from one specimen sequenced in a study of blood T cell repertoires in COVID-19. Assay used: immunoSEQ multiplex PCR; TCRdb lists only in-frame clones, some missing. The sample has about 22,000 clones; more than 90% are singletons. Sequencing used peripheral blood. Receptors originate from a woman aged 70 to 79 with active COVID-19.

For the CDR3, the DNA is TGCGCCAGCAGCTTGGGACAGGGACTGAACACTGAAGCTTTCTTT. Its translation: CASSLGQGLNTEAFF. The chain employs TRBV5-1 and TRBJ1-1, with 7 positions matching TRBD1. The CDR3 runs 15 residues. Germline values: CDR1 SGHRS, CDR2 YFSETQ. V dropped 0 bases and J dropped 0; count of bases not matched to a gene: 2. Full variable domain (rest looked up from reference TRBV5-1 and TRBJ1-1): KAGVTQTPRYLIKTRGQQVTLSCSPISGHRSVSWYQQTPGQGLQFLFEYFSETQRNKGNFPGRFSGRQFSNSRSEMNVSTLELGDSALYLCASSLGQGLNTEAFFGQGTRLTVV.

The chain carries TRBV28 and TRBJ1-6; D might be TRBD1 (5 bases). The CDR3 covers 15 residues. Germline CDR1 and CDR2: MDHEN and SYDVKM. The V end was cut by 3 bases, the J end by 3 bases, with 9 bases between. Here the CDR3 DNA reads TGTGCCAGCAGTTTTTCAGGGATCTATAATTCACCCCTCCACTTT. Translation gives CASSFSGIYNSPLHF.

This clone was recorded once. V usage is TRBV10-3 and J usage is TRBJ2-7, with D possibly TRBD2 on 5 matching bases. CDR3 length: 11 amino acids. The V gene's germline CDR1 is ENHRY and CDR2 SYGVKD. V was cut by 4 bases and J by 10 bases, with 11 bases left in between. The CDR3 DNA reads as TGTGCCATCAGTGTGTTCGGGGAACAGTACTTC. Its translation is CAISVFGEQYF.

The J gene is TRBJ1-2, the V gene TRBV2; 9 bases agree with TRBD1. This CDR3 contains 12 residues. The germline CDR1 and CDR2 sequences are SNHLY and FYNNEI. The ends lost 7 bases at V and 5 bases at J; junction bases unmatched: 2. CDR3 in DNA: TGTGCCAGCACGGGACAGGGATATGGCTACACCTTC. It codes for CASTGQGYGYTF.

V gene TRBV27 combines with J gene TRBJ1-1, with D unclear. The germline V gene encodes CDR1 MNHEY and CDR2 SMNVEV (reference sequence). The CDR3 runs 12 residues. V lost 3 bases and J lost 11, with 13 bases in between. CDR3: CASSFSKGEAFF. The DNA for the CDR3 is TGTGCCAGCAGTTTTTCAAAGGGAGAGGCTTTCTTT.

The genes are TRBV2 and TRBJ1-5; D unresolved. Germline V gene lookup returns CDR1 SNHLY and CDR2 FYNNEI. Trimming shortened V by 3 bases and J by 4 bases, and 7 bases separated the two germline ends. The CDR3 has 13 residues. This CDR3 is CASSDLSNQPQHF. In nucleotides, the CDR3 is TGTGCCAGCAGTGATTTGTCAAATCAGCCCCAGCATTTT.

The chain is built from TRBV6-6 and TRBJ2-7, with 10 nucleotides matching TRBD2. Germline CDR1 is MNHNY and CDR2 is SVGAGI (reference sequence). Trimming took 9 bases from V and 1 from J; bases not matched to a gene: 9. The CDR3 contains 15 residues. The CDR3 loop reads CASETRTSGSYEQYF. CDR3 DNA sequence: TGTGCCAGTGAGACCCGGACTAGCGGATCCTACGAGCAGTACTTC.

The gene calls are TRBV7-8 and TRBJ2-3; TRBD2 agrees at 11 bases. V lost 0 bases, J lost 3 bases, and 5 bases stayed unmatched. CDR1 SGHVS and CDR2 FQNEAQ come from the germline V gene. This CDR3 contains 17 residues. This CDR3 reads CASSLAWWTSGTDTQYF. DNA for the CDR3: TGTGCCAGCAGCTTAGCGTGGTGGACTAGCGGGACAGATACGCAGTATTTT.

The J gene is TRBJ2-7, the V gene TRBV5-1; D ambiguous. In germline, CDR1 is SGHRS, CDR2 YFSETQ. V was trimmed by 4 bases and J by 7 bases, leaving 15 bases between them. CDR3 length: 13 residues. The CDR3, as DNA: TGCGCCAGCAGCCTATTTCCGCCGAGGGAGCAGTACTTC. Residues: CASSLFPPREQYF.

In its sample, this clone was seen a few times. This chain uses TRBV27 with TRBJ1-1; 7 nucleotides match TRBD1. Losses at the gene ends were 5 bases for V and 0 bases for J; bases not matched to a gene: 6. The germline V gene has CDR1 MNHEY and CDR2 SMNVEV (reference sequence). This CDR3 is 15 amino acids long. CDR3 region: CASSADRNMNTEAFF. DNA for the CDR3: TGTGCCAGCAGTGCGGACAGGAACATGAACACTGAAGCTTTCTTT.

The chain employs TRBV7-6 and TRBJ1-4; 12 nucleotides line up with TRBD1. CDR1 is SGHVS and CDR2 is FNYEAQ in the germline V gene. The CDR3 runs 14 residues. The junction had 6 bases not matched to a gene; V was cut back by 6 bases and J by 10 bases. In DNA, the CDR3 is TGTGCCAGCAGTTCCGGGACAGGGGGCCGAAAACTGTTTTTT. Protein sequence: CASSSGTGGRKLFF.

V usage is TRBV6-5 and J usage is TRBJ2-7; TRBD1 agrees at 7 bases. Losses at the gene ends were 4 bases for V and 2 bases for J; bases not matched to a gene: 5. This CDR3 is built from 14 residues. Germline values: CDR1 MNHEY, CDR2 SVGAGI. The CDR3 bases are TGTGCCAGCAGTTCTTGGACAGGCACCTACGAGCAGTACTTC. Translating gives CASSSWTGTYEQYF.

The chain employs TRBV28 and TRBJ1-4; 8 nucleotides match TRBD1. This CDR3 is 15 amino acids long. The germline gives CDR1 MDHEN, CDR2 SYDVKM. V was clipped by 5 bases and J by 8 bases; unmatched bases: 10. CDR3 DNA sequence: TGTGCCAGCAGTCGTCCCGGGACAGGAACAGAAAAACTGTTTTTT. Residues: CASSRPGTGTEKLFF.

The J gene is TRBJ2-3, the V gene TRBV9, with TRBD2 identical over 10 bases. Germline loops: CDR1 SGDLS, CDR2 YYNGEE. With V trimmed by 0 bases and J by 4 bases, 2 bases remained unmatched. The CDR3 extends over 15 amino acids. The DNA of the CDR3 is TGTGCCAGCAGCGTAGCGGGGACTAGCGCAGATACGCAGTATTTT. Protein sequence: CASSVAGTSADTQYF.

The J gene is TRBJ2-7, the V gene TRBV28; tentatively, D is TRBD1 (5 bases). Germline V CDR1 and CDR2: MDHEN, SYDVKM. With 4 bases removed from V and 3 bases from J, the gap between germline ends came to 13 bases. This CDR3 comprises 14 residues. This chain's CDR3 is CASSSQGLGYEQYF. The CDR3 DNA reads TGTGCCAGCAGTTCCCAGGGTTTGGGCTACGAGCAGTACTTC. Looking up the rest from reference TRBV28 and TRBJ2-7 gives the full variable domain: DVKVTQSSRYLVKRTGEKVFLECVQDMDHENMFWYRQDPGLGLRLIYFSYDVKMKEKGDIPEGYSVSREKKERFSLILESASTNQTSMYLCASSSQGLGYEQYFGPGTRLTVT.

V gene TRBV5-6 combines with J gene TRBJ2-7; tentatively, D is TRBD2 (6 bases). V gave up 0 bases and J gave up 7 bases, with 8 bases separating them. CDR1 and CDR2 (germline): SGHDT, YYEEEE. CDR3 length equals 12 residues. The CDR3 nucleotides read TGTGCCAGCAGCTTGGAGGCGGGGGAGCAGTACTTC. Protein: CASSLEAGEQYF. The full variable domain, with the rest looked up from reference TRBV5-6 and TRBJ2-7, is DAGVTQSPTHLIKTRGQQVTLRCSPKSGHDTVSWYQQALGQGPQFIFQYYEEEERQRGNFPDRFSGHQFPNYSSELNVNALLLGDSALYLCASSLEAGEQYFGPGTRLTVT.

J is TRBJ2-5 and V is TRBV30, with 8 bases identical to TRBD2. Germline values: CDR1 GTSNPN, CDR2 SVGIG (reference sequence). The CDR3 consists of 14 residues. V was pared by 4 bases and J by 5 bases, with 9 bases of the junction left unmatched. In nucleotides, the CDR3 is TGTGCCTGGAATGAATTGGGACTAGGTGAGACCCAGTACTTC. As protein: CAWNELGLGETQYF.

This chain links TRBV15 with TRBJ1-5, with 8 bases fitting TRBD1. V shed 0 bases, J shed 4 bases, and the junction held 11 bases outside the gene matches. CDR1 is LNHNV and CDR2 is YYDKDF in the germline V gene (reference sequence). CDR3 size: 18 residues. Here the CDR3 reads CATSRDLGGQGRNQPQHF. In DNA form, the CDR3 reads TGTGCCACCAGCAGAGATCTTGGTGGACAGGGCCGAAATCAGCCCCAGCATTTT.

This clone showed up just once. The rearrangement joins TRBV2 to TRBJ1-1; a weak D match, TRBD1 (6 bases). The V end was cut by 7 bases, the J end by 1 base, with 25 bases between. This CDR3 has 18 residues. Germline CDR1 and CDR2: SNHLY and FYNNEI. CDR3 DNA sequence: TGTGCCAGCACCGCCCGATTCGGGCAGGGGACAAAGAACACTGAAGCTTTCTTT. This codes for CASTARFGQGTKNTEAFF. Combining the CDR3 with reference TRBV2 and TRBJ1-1 gives the whole variable domain EPEVTQTPSHQVTQMGQEVILRCVPISNHLYFYWYRQILGQKVEFLVSFYNNEISEKSEIFDDQFSVERPDGSNFTLKIRSTKLEDSAMYFCASTARFGQGTKNTEAFFGQGTRLTVV.

The chain employs TRBV30 and TRBJ2-1; D possibly corresponds to TRBD2 (6 bases). CDR3 length: 13 amino acids. V was clipped by 0 bases and J by 5 bases, with 8 bases between them. CDR1 is GTSNPN and CDR2 is SVGIG in the germline V gene (reference sequence). CDR3 coding DNA: TGTGCCTGGAGTGTAGGAGGGAACAATGAGCAGTTCTTC. Encoded protein: CAWSVGGNNEQFF.

The chain is built from TRBV28 and TRBJ2-1; TRBD2 aligns across 7 bases. After removal of 10 bases from V and 4 bases from J, the junction contained 10 bases not matched to a gene. This CDR3 has 14 amino acids. Germline CDR1 reads MDHEN; CDR2 reads SYDVKM. DNA of the CDR3: TGTGCCACCACCCGGGCTAGCGGTTACAATGAGCAGTTCTTC. Translated: CATTRASGYNEQFF.

This rearrangement joins TRBV29-1 to TRBJ2-7; a possible D gene is TRBD1 (6 bases). The CDR3 is 15 amino acids. Germline CDR1 and CDR2: SQVTM and ANQGSEA. The V gene lost 3 bases and the J gene lost 1 base, with 16 bases spanning the gap. In DNA, the CDR3 is TGCAGCGTTGACCTCGGGACACGGAGTTCCTACGAGCAGTACTTC. Protein sequence: CSVDLGTRSSYEQYF.

The chain uses TRBV2 and TRBJ2-1; 7 bases are a match to TRBD2. Trimming cost V 5 bases and J 4 bases; bases outside gene matches: 11. Per germline, CDR1 SNHLY and CDR2 FYNNEI. The length of the CDR3 is 16 residues. The chain's CDR3 is CASSNPLSGLYNEQFF. The CDR3 region has the DNA TGTGCCAGCAGTAATCCGCTTAGCGGGCTATACAATGAGCAGTTCTTC.

The rearrangement links TRBV4-1 to TRBJ2-7, with 10 bases fitting TRBD2. The CDR3 totals 17 residues. Losses at the gene ends were 0 bases for V and 4 bases for J; bases not matched to a gene: 9. Looked up from germline, CDR1 is MGHRA and CDR2 is YSYEKL. CDR3 coding DNA: TGCGCCAGCAGCCAAGAGGTTAGCGGGAGGAGACGGTACGAGCAGTACTTC. Protein sequence: CASSQEVSGRRRYEQYF.